The 19 T cell receptor beta chains in this list originate from one sample, sequenced in a study of T cells in Graves' hyperthyroidism and ophthalmopathy. Amplified TCR beta CDR3 regions came from RNA transcripts. The study used the HTBI primer set for a first-round RT-PCR of the TCR CDR3. Each CDR3 protein gets one entry after TCRdb re-called the multiplex PCR reads with MiXCR. Of 550,000 to 700,000 distinct CDR3 sequences in the sample, approximately 15% are singletons; the top ten hold roughly 4.5%. The sample was blood. The source is a woman in her forties with Graves' ophthalmopathy.

The table lists this clonotype with many counts. V gene TRBV28 combines with J gene TRBJ2-2; TRBD1 is a possible D gene (5 bases). Germline V gene sequence: CDR1 MDHEN, CDR2 SYDVKM. There are 17 residues in the CDR3. The germline V and J ends were trimmed by 4 bases and 5 bases, with 20 bases remaining between them. The CDR3 spells CASSSPPRQRLTGELFF. In DNA, the CDR3 is TGTGCCAGCAGTTCCCCCCCAAGACAGAGACTTACCGGGGAGCTGTTTTTT.

This clonotype was recorded many times. The CDR3 protein is CASRNSSTNSPLHF. CDR3 coding DNA: TGTGCCAGCAGGAATTCTAGTACGAATTCACCCCTCCACTTT. This chain links TRBV7-9 with TRBJ1-6, with D hard to call. The CDR3 has 14 amino acids. The germline V and J ends were trimmed by 6 bases and 7 bases, with 13 bases remaining between them. Germline V lookup: CDR1 SEHNR, CDR2 FQNEAQ (reference sequence).

Ten or more counts support this clonotype. The CDR3 loop is CASRPAAGSGELFF. The CDR3 region has the DNA TGTGCCAGTAGGCCCGCGGCGGGGTCCGGGGAGCTGTTTTTT. The chain recombines TRBV19 with TRBJ2-2; perhaps TRBD2 as D (6 bases). V was clipped by 6 bases and J by 6 bases, with 14 bases between them. Germline CDR1 is LNHDA and CDR2 is SQIVND (reference sequence). The CDR3 runs to 14 residues.

A few counts support this clonotype. A much larger clone differs by one base, so this may be a read error. V usage is TRBV29-1 and J usage is TRBJ1-1; D not certain. Germline values: CDR1 SQVTM, CDR2 ANQGSEA. V lost 4 bases and J lost 10, with 13 bases in between. The CDR3 has 11 amino acids. In DNA form, the CDR3 reads TGCAGCGTTGGTTGGGTCTCTGGAGCTTTCTTT. Its protein product is CSVGWVSGAFF.

This clonotype occurred a few times. The CDR3 nucleotides are TGTGCCACCAGCAGAGATGGGACCCTCCCTTCGTTAGACGTCCGGAGCATTCAGTACTTC. Amino acids: CATSRDGTLPSLDVRSIQYF. The chain joins TRBV15 to TRBJ2-4; tentatively, D is TRBD1 or TRBD2 (5 bases each). Between the trimmed V and J ends, which lost 0 bases and 9 bases, there was a span of 30 bases. This CDR3 is built from 20 residues. Germline CDR1 LNHNV, CDR2 YYDKDF (reference sequence). Complete variable domain (other parts from reference TRBV15 and TRBJ2-4): DAMVIQNPRYQVTQFGKPVTLSCSQTLNHNVMYWYQQKSSQAPKLLFHYYDKDFNNEADTPDNFQSRRPNTSFCFLDIRSPGLGDTAMYLCATSRDGTLPSLDVRSIQYFGAGTRLSVL.

Many counts were recorded for this clonotype. J is TRBJ2-2 and V is TRBV6-2 or TRBV6-3; D is perhaps TRBD1 or TRBD2 (5 bases each). Trimming took 6 bases from V and 7 from J, leaving 21 bases between them. The germline gives CDR1 MNHEY, CDR2 SVGEGT. This CDR3 contains 16 residues. The CDR3 nucleotides read TGTGCCAGCAGAATCCCCGGGACCTCAAGGAACGGGGAGCTGTTTTTT. It translates to CASRIPGTSRNGELFF.

Many counts were recorded for this clonotype. The gene calls are TRBV12-3 or TRBV12-4 and TRBJ1-1; D remains ambiguous. Trimming took 6 bases from V and 3 from J, leaving 17 bases between them. The length of the CDR3 is 15 residues. This chain's CDR3 is CASSPKGLYDTEAFF. CDR3 coding DNA: TGTGCCAGCAGCCCAAAAGGGTTGTATGACACTGAAGCTTTCTTT.

J is TRBJ1-1 and V is TRBV6-5; no firm D call. Germline V lookup: CDR1 MNHEY, CDR2 SVGAGI. CDR3 length: 14 amino acids. Deletions cut 4 bases from V and 1 base from J, with 10 bases between. The chain's CDR3 is CASSFSGSNTEAFF. The DNA of the CDR3 is TGTGCCAGCAGTTTCTCCGGTTCGAACACTGAAGCTTTCTTT.

This chain uses TRBV6-5 with TRBJ1-1; D ambiguous. Germline lookup yields CDR1 MNHEY and CDR2 SVGAGI. V was shortened by 2 bases and J by 0 bases, with 10 bases between the two germline ends. The CDR3 consists of 15 residues. DNA of the CDR3: TGTGCCAGCAGTTACGACGAGACCATGAACACTGAAGCTTTCTTT. Amino acid sequence: CASSYDETMNTEAFF.

In its sample, this clonotype was seen a few times. This rearrangement joins TRBV11-2 to TRBJ2-2; a possible D gene is TRBD1 (6 bases). Germline loops: CDR1 SGHAT, CDR2 FQNNGV. Trimming removed 6 bases from V and 0 bases from J, with 17 bases in between. The CDR3 contains 17 residues. The CDR3 coding sequence is TGTGCCAGCAGTGCCGCGGGTAGGACAGCGAACACCGGGGAGCTGTTTTTT. This sequence encodes CASSAAGRTANTGELFF.

A few counts support this clonotype. The V gene is TRBV24-1, the J gene TRBJ2-1; 13 bases fit TRBD2. The CDR3 contains 20 residues. The V gene end was trimmed by 2 bases and the J gene end by 4 bases; junction bases not matched to a gene: 13. Looked up from germline, CDR1 is KGHDR and CDR2 is SFDVKD. The chain's CDR3 is CATSDSQLAGGVGAYNEQFF. The CDR3 DNA reads as TGTGCCACCAGTGATTCCCAACTAGCGGGAGGGGTAGGGGCTTACAATGAGCAGTTCTTC.

The chain joins TRBV28 to TRBJ2-3; D is uncertain. From germline, CDR1 is MDHEN and CDR2 SYDVKM. This CDR3 region has 16 residues. Trimming removed 7 bases at V and 2 bases at J, with 19 bases between. CDR3 in DNA: TGTGCCAGCACCGAGAAATTCTTCTCTCACACAGATACGCAGTATTTT. Its translation: CASTEKFFSHTDTQYF.

This clonotype has a count of ten or more. Germline and junction disagree at one end, which may indicate a read error. V usage is TRBV20-1 and J usage is TRBJ2-1; D might be TRBD1 or TRBD2, each matching 7 bases. The germline CDR1 and CDR2 sequences are DFQATT and SNEGSKA (reference sequence). This CDR3 is 12 amino acids long. This CDR3 reads CSARGLAEEQFF. As DNA, the CDR3 is TGCAGCGCTAGGGGGCTAGCGGAAGAGCAGTTCTTC.

About this clonotype: This may be a read error: a much more frequent sequence differs by one nucleotide. The J gene is TRBJ1-3, the V gene TRBV6-5; no clear D. This CDR3 spans 17 amino acids. In germline, CDR1 is MNHEY, CDR2 SVGAGI. Trimming shortened V by 4 bases and J by 0 bases, and 16 bases separated the two germline ends. The CDR3 DNA reads as TGTGCCAGCAGTTCCGACCGGGATCTTCCCTCTGGAAACACCATATATTTT. The encoded protein is CASSSDRDLPSGNTIYF.

The chain has TRBV28 and TRBJ1-2; possibly TRBD1 for D (5 bases). Germline-derived CDR1 and CDR2 are MDHEN and SYDVKM. The CDR3 has 14 amino acids. The V end was cut by 8 bases, the J end by 1 base, with 14 bases between. The CDR3 protein is CASWQGTINYGYTF. In DNA form, the CDR3 reads TGTGCCAGCTGGCAGGGAACGATTAACTATGGCTACACCTTC.

This clonotype was counted many times. The rearrangement joins TRBV15 to TRBJ2-5; D uncertain. This CDR3 has 14 residues. Germline V gene data show CDR1 as LNHNV and CDR2 as YYDKDF (reference sequence). V lost 0 bases, J lost 5 bases, and 10 bases lay in between. The CDR3 protein is CATSRDPVRETQYF. CDR3 in DNA: TGTGCCACCAGCAGAGATCCCGTGCGGGAGACCCAGTACTTC.

The rearrangement uses TRBV28 and TRBJ1-6; 8 bases align to TRBD1. Germline CDR1 and CDR2: MDHEN and SYDVKM. V lost 1 base and J lost 6; bases outside the gene matches: 5. This CDR3 comprises 16 residues. CDR3 nucleotide sequence: TGTGCCAGCAGTTTATACTCGACAGGGGCTAATTCACCCCTCCACTTT. Its protein product is CASSLYSTGANSPLHF.

The V and J genes are TRBV20-1 and TRBJ1-1, with 7 positions matching TRBD1. The CDR3 length is 15 residues. The junction had 10 bases not matched to a gene; V was cut back by 5 bases and J by 1 base. The germline gives CDR1 DFQATT, CDR2 SNEGSKA (reference sequence). Written as DNA, the CDR3 is TGCAGTGCTCGCACAGGGGCCGCGGGGAACACTGAAGCTTTCTTT. It translates to CSARTGAAGNTEAFF.

About this clonotype itself: Just one base apart from a much larger clone, this may be a read error. The chain couples TRBV6-5 to TRBJ2-7; TRBD2 aligns across 7 bases. Germline CDR1 reads MNHEY; CDR2 reads SVGAGI. CDR3 length equals 17 residues. In DNA form, the CDR3 reads TGTGCCAGCGGTTACTCGACCGGGACTACCATTGTCGGAGAGCGGTACTTC. Translated, it gives CASGYSTGTTIVGERYF.